This TCR beta chain originates from a study of neoadjuvant anti-PD-1 for oral cavity cancer. Study at large: Patients mostly received three to four biweekly nivolumab doses at 3 mg/kg before surgery.

From germline, CDR1 is SEHNR and CDR2 FQNEAQ (reference sequence). The CDR3 runs to 16 residues. V was clipped by 2 bases and J by 0 bases, with 12 bases between them. Most PBMC samples had roughly 0.45 ug input DNA in six replicates. The repertoire was sequenced with immunoSEQ multiplex PCR; TCRdb's copy has only in-frame clones and lacks some. The table has approximately 30,000 clones, about 80% seen once. Noted time point: after neoadjuvant nivolumab, at surgical resection. Patients were newly diagnosed with stage II-IVA oral cavity squamous cell carcinoma without prior systemic or radiation treatment. Blood cells were analyzed directly, without culture or expansion.

The receptor was derived from a person aged 35 to 85 with oral cavity squamous cell carcinoma. This chain uses TRBV7-9 with TRBJ2-3; weak D call: TRBD2 (6 bases). The sequenced sample was PBMCs, obtained after nivolumab (anti-PD-1) treatment. The CDR3 DNA follows: TGTGCCAGCAGCTTAAGGAGGGGCGTGAGCACAGATACGCAGTATTTT. This codes for CASSLRRGVSTDTQYF.